Each of the 8 T cell receptor beta chains below was sequenced from the same sample in a study of blood T cell repertoires in COVID-19. Produced via immunoSEQ multiplex PCR; TCRdb's table is partial and in-frame only. The table records roughly 130,000 clones, around 87% of them present only once. The source material was peripheral blood. All receptors derive from a woman aged 55-69 years with acute or convalescent COVID-19.

The J gene is TRBJ1-2, the V gene TRBV10-3; 8 bases map to TRBD1. The germline V gene encodes CDR1 ENHRY and CDR2 SYGVKD. Trimming at V came to 4 bases and at J to 2 bases, leaving 6 bases not matched to a gene. CDR3 length: 15 amino acids. The DNA for the CDR3 is TGTGCCATCAGTGGGGGGGACAGGCAAAACTATGGCTACACCTTC. Amino acid sequence: CAISGGDRQNYGYTF.

V usage is TRBV5-4 and J usage is TRBJ2-3; 9 nucleotides align to TRBD2. The CDR3 loop spans 15 amino acids. The junction had 5 bases not matched to a gene; V was cut back by 4 bases and J by 2 bases. Germline V gives CDR1 SGHNT, CDR2 YYREEE (reference sequence). DNA for the CDR3: TGTGCCAGCAGCAGGACTAGCGCTATCACAGATACGCAGTATTTT. Encoded protein: CASSRTSAITDTQYF.

The rearrangement uses TRBV4-2 and TRBJ2-1; TRBD2 matches at 11 bases. The CDR3 totals 19 residues. Germline lookup yields CDR1 LGHNA and CDR2 YNFKEQ. The junction had 15 bases not matched to a gene; V was cut back by 3 bases and J by 5 bases. The DNA of the CDR3 is TGTGCCAGCAGCCAGGGCGGACTAGCGGGTAGAGCGGCTGACAATGAGCAGTTCTTC. This sequence encodes CASSQGGLAGRAADNEQFF.

The chain recombines TRBV7-8 with TRBJ1-5; the D gene is possibly TRBD1 (6 bases). Trimming shortened V by 6 bases and J by 6 bases, and 12 bases separated the two germline ends. This CDR3 has 13 residues. Germline CDR1 and CDR2: SGHVS and FQNEAQ. CDR3 region: CASRGGARQPQHF. Here the CDR3 DNA reads TGTGCCAGCAGGGGGGGGGCCCGTCAGCCCCAGCATTTT.

This chain links TRBV19 with TRBJ1-1; tentative D call: TRBD1 (6 bases). CDR1 and CDR2 (germline): LNHDA, SQIVND (reference sequence). This CDR3 comprises 13 residues. V was pared by 7 bases and J by 7 bases, with 16 bases between. CDR3 sequence (DNA): TGTGCCAGTAACCCCGGGGGGGCGGGTGAAGCTTTCTTT. It is translated as CASNPGGAGEAFF.

In its sample, this clone was seen once. The chain joins TRBV19 to TRBJ2-2; 8 nucleotides agree with TRBD2. Germline values: CDR1 LNHDA, CDR2 SQIVND (reference sequence). V shed 5 bases and J 4 bases; nucleotides not matched to a gene: 9. The CDR3 is made up of 16 amino acids. CDR3: CASSLASGSPTGELFF. DNA for the CDR3: TGTGCCAGTAGTCTCGCGAGCGGGAGTCCCACCGGGGAGCTGTTTTTT.

Of note for this clone: The same CDR3 also results from other DNA sequences found in this sample. The chain uses TRBV5-1 and TRBJ2-2; D perhaps matches TRBD1 (6 bases). Per the germline V gene, CDR1 is SGHRS and CDR2 is YFSETQ. This CDR3 region has 15 residues. Trimming cost V 4 bases and J 0 bases, with 10 bases left between them. Here the CDR3 reads CASSVGTPNTGELFF. The DNA of the CDR3 is TGCGCCAGCAGCGTTGGGACACCGAACACCGGGGAGCTGTTTTTT.

This clone was observed a handful of times. The J gene is TRBJ2-3, the V gene TRBV19; possibly TRBD2 for D (5 bases). This CDR3 has 15 residues. V was pared by 3 bases and J by 6 bases, with 16 bases between. Germline values: CDR1 LNHDA, CDR2 SQIVND (reference sequence). CDR3 protein: CASSIPVLGGDTQYF. CDR3 nucleotide sequence: TGTGCCAGTAGTATTCCCGTACTAGGCGGCGATACGCAGTATTTT.